Below, 6 T cell receptor beta chains from the same sample are listed, as sequenced in a study of cytomegalovirus exposure and HLA in healthy donors. The primer mix had 60 Vbeta and 13 Jbeta primers. Here immunoSEQ multiplex PCR was the method, and the copy in TCRdb shows in-frame clones only, minus some. Of 150,000 to 200,000 clones listed, around three quarters are singletons. Material: PBMCs. These receptors all come from a woman in her forties in good health and CMV-seronegative.

The rearrangement uses TRBV7-9 and TRBJ1-1, with D perhaps TRBD1 (6 bases). The CDR3 runs 15 residues. Trimming took off 4 bases at V and 0 bases at J, with 12 bases between the two ends. Germline-derived CDR1 and CDR2 are SEHNR and FQNEAQ (reference sequence). This CDR3 is CASSSQTGVNTEAFF. The CDR3 coding sequence is TGTGCCAGCAGCTCACAGACAGGTGTGAACACTGAAGCTTTCTTT.

In this sample, this clone turned up a few times. The chain is built from TRBV5-5 and TRBJ2-5, with 11 bases that match TRBD1. Trimming removed 0 bases from V and 6 bases from J; junction bases left unmatched: 10. CDR3 length: 17 amino acids. Germline lookup yields CDR1 SGHKS and CDR2 YYEKEE (reference sequence). The CDR3 DNA follows: TGTGCCAGCAGCTTGGGAATCGGGACAGGGGGATTGAAGACCCAGTACTTC. Its protein product is CASSLGIGTGGLKTQYF.

The chain links TRBV20-1 to TRBJ1-4, with D hard to call. V lost 3 bases to trimming and J lost 5 bases, with 4 bases between them. The CDR3 is made up of 11 amino acids. CDR1 is DFQATT, CDR2 SNEGSKA, per germline (reference sequence). CDR3 residues: CSASPNEKLFF. In DNA form, the CDR3 reads TGCAGTGCTAGCCCGAATGAAAAACTGTTTTTT.

The chain employs TRBV7-2 and TRBJ2-5, with a tentative D call TRBD2 (7 bases). The J call may be in error: the DNA end matches TRBJ2-7 better. CDR1 is SGHTA and CDR2 is FQGNSA in the germline V gene. The CDR3 spans 14 residues. CDR3 in amino acids: CASSSPPGGPEQYF. The CDR3 region has the DNA TGTGCCAGCAGCTCGCCTCCGGGGGGCCCCGAGCAGTACTTC.

The gene calls are TRBV7-9 and TRBJ1-2, with TRBD1 matching 10 bases. The ends lost 4 bases at V and 7 bases at J; junction bases unmatched: 6. The CDR3 contains 14 residues. Germline V gives CDR1 SEHNR, CDR2 FQNEAQ (reference sequence). The CDR3 sequence: CASSSDRGRRGYTF. As DNA, the CDR3 is TGTGCCAGCAGCTCCGACAGGGGGCGGCGTGGCTACACCTTC. Full variable domain (missing parts from reference TRBV7-9 and TRBJ1-2): DTGVSQNPRHKITKRGQNVTFRCDPISEHNRLYWYRQTLGQGPEFLTYFQNEAQLEKSRLLSDRFSAERPKGSFSTLEIQRTEQGDSAMYLCASSSDRGRRGYTFGSGTRLTVV.

The chain is built from TRBV4-1 and TRBJ2-7, with D perhaps TRBD2 (5 bases). The CDR3 has 16 residues. CDR1 and CDR2 (germline): MGHRA, YSYEKL. The V end lost 1 base, the J end lost 1 base, and 14 bases lay between the germline ends. The CDR3 region is CASSQAPRGKSYEQYF. As DNA, the CDR3 is TGCGCCAGCAGCCAAGCCCCTCGGGGTAAATCCTACGAGCAGTACTTC.